The sequence of this TCR beta chain was determined in a study of T-cell memory formation after mild COVID-19. Background on the study: The TCR clusters were mostly specific to one donor.

UMIs and sample barcodes were carried by the TCR alpha and TCR beta cDNA libraries that 5'RACE produced using constant-segment primers. TCRdb recomputed calls from the 5' RACE reads with MiXCR, one row per CDR3 protein. This sample has 500,000 to 550,000 distinct CDR3 sequences; roughly 20% occur once, and the top ten carry under 15%. V dropped 1 base and J dropped 3; count of bases not matched to a gene: 6. CDR1 SEHNR and CDR2 FQNEAQ come from the germline V gene (reference sequence). The CDR3 has 16 residues. This clonotype was seen once. The TCR sequence derives from an adult woman who had mild COVID-19 (a few samples of this study predate the infection). Cell type and time point are not known. J is TRBJ2-1 and V is TRBV7-9; 7 bases are a match to TRBD2. The sample taken for sequencing was PBMCs or a T cell subset sorted from them (not recorded which). The CDR3 is CASSLGGGVFYNEQFF. CDR3 coding DNA: TGTGCCAGCAGCTTAGGGGGAGGGGTCTTCTACAATGAGCAGTTCTTC.